This TCR beta chain was identified during a study of identical twins. Template switching supplied a universal primer site; unique molecular identifiers were carried on the cDNA. One entry per CDR3 protein, called by TCRdb with MiXCR from the 5' RACE reads. The sample has some 690,000 distinct CDR3 sequences, approximately 22% seen once. Germline V gene sequence: CDR1 KGHSH, CDR2 LQKENI. The CDR3 extends over 21 amino acids. Trimming removed 2 bases from V and 0 bases from J; junction bases left unmatched: 14. This sample also appeared in a second study, on T cells expressing NK-cell markers. That report notes: Eight donors were sequenced, seven testing HCMV-seropositive and one testing seronegative. For a handful of donors, the dominant NKG2C+ clonotypes made up about 1.0-7.5% of their CD8+ T cells. Several donors showed these clonotypes also leading the CD3+CD56-NKG2C+ fraction.

V is TRBV18 and J is TRBJ2-6; TRBD1 matches at 9 bases. This TCR derives from a young woman in good health. Sequencing was carried out using PBMCs. The CDR3 is CASSPAYRDRVSYSGANVLTF. CDR3 sequence (DNA): TGTGCCAGCTCACCAGCGTACCGGGACAGGGTCTCGTACTCTGGGGCCAACGTCCTGACTTTC. Full variable domain (rest looked up from reference TRBV18 and TRBJ2-6): NAGVMQNPRHLVRRRGQEARLRCSPMKGHSHVYWYRQLPEEGLKFMVYLQKENIIDESGMPKERFSAEFPKEGPSILRIQQVVRGDSAAYFCASSPAYRDRVSYSGANVLTFGAGSRLTVL.